The 18 T cell receptor beta chains reported below all come from one sample, sequenced in a study of brain T cells in children with intractable seizures (dated by TCRdb to the early 2020s). In the paper's terms, the time point label means: resected brain tissue, or blood drawn just prior to surgery. Libraries were built with the immunoSEQ multiplex PCR assay. This immuneACCESS table, as held by TCRdb, lists in-frame sequences with V and J called but not all clones. Of the missing ones, under half trace to an unresolved V gene in checked studies; the others have no known cause. Here the sample has about 64,000 clones; 90% to 97% occur a single time. Of the sample, more than 0.35% falls within the top ten clones. The source material was peripheral blood, sampled at surgery. The receptors here all came from a boy under two years old with focal cortical dysplasia and intractable seizures.

This clone was seen only once. The genes are TRBV5-1 and TRBJ2-3; the D gene is possibly TRBD1 (5 bases). Germline V CDR1 and CDR2: SGHRS, YFSETQ. The V end lost 0 bases, the J end lost 1 base, and 12 bases lay between the germline ends. The CDR3 is 16 residues long. The DNA for the CDR3 is TGCGCCAGCAGCTTGGGGGGCTGGGTGCGCACAGATACGCAGTATTTT. It translates to CASSLGGWVRTDTQYF.

The rearrangement uses TRBV11-2 and TRBJ2-1; 7 nucleotides agree with TRBD2. V dropped 1 base and J dropped 7; count of bases not matched to a gene: 10. This CDR3 is 16 amino acids long. In germline, CDR1 is SGHAT, CDR2 FQNNGV. For the CDR3, the DNA is TGTGCCAGCAGCTTAGTAGTGGCGGGAGTCCGAAATGAGCAGTTCTTC. Translation gives CASSLVVAGVRNEQFF.

The V and J genes are TRBV6-5 and TRBJ2-5; either TRBD1 or TRBD2 may supply D (5 bases each). This CDR3 has 13 residues. V was shortened by 10 bases and J by 1 base, with 13 bases between the two germline ends. The germline gives CDR1 MNHEY, CDR2 SVGAGI. For the CDR3, the DNA is TGTGCCATACTGGGACCTCTCCAAGAGACCCAGTACTTC. Its translation: CAILGPLQETQYF.

The V gene is TRBV11-2, the J gene TRBJ2-5, with TRBD1 matching 9 bases. Germline-derived CDR1 and CDR2 are SGHAT and FQNNGV. The CDR3 contains 14 residues. V lost 2 bases to trimming and J lost 5 bases; unmatched junction nucleotides: 3. The CDR3, as DNA: TGTGCCAGCAGCTTAAGGACAGGGGTGGAGACCCAGTACTTC. Residues: CASSLRTGVETQYF.

The chain links TRBV5-1 to TRBJ1-4; D gene ambiguous. V was cut by 0 bases and J by 8 bases, with 8 bases left in between. The CDR3 contains 13 residues. CDR1 and CDR2 from the germline V gene are SGHRS and YFSETQ. Here the CDR3 DNA reads TGCGCCAGCAGCTTGGATGTAGGGGAAAAACTGTTTTTT. Amino acid sequence: CASSLDVGEKLFF.

The chain carries TRBV7-2 and TRBJ2-3; weak D call: TRBD1 (6 bases). CDR3 length: 13 residues. Germline loops: CDR1 SGHTA, CDR2 FQGNSA. Deletions cut 8 bases from V and 6 bases from J, with 15 bases between. DNA of the CDR3: TGTGCCAGCGGAGTGCCCACAGGGGATACGCAGTATTTT. It encodes CASGVPTGDTQYF.

The rearrangement links TRBV10-3 to TRBJ2-1, with D maybe TRBD1 (6 bases). Trimming stripped 1 base from V and 5 bases from J, with 15 bases between. This CDR3 has 16 residues. Germline CDR1 reads ENHRY; CDR2 reads SYGVKD. The CDR3 nucleotides read TGTGCCATCAGTGAGTTTCTGGGGGCCCTTAACAATGAGCAGTTCTTC. It encodes CAISEFLGALNNEQFF.

Here the CDR3 reads CALERWVGADTQYF. The CDR3 DNA reads as TGTGCCCTCGAGAGGTGGGTGGGAGCAGATACGCAGTATTTT. The gene calls are TRBV7-9 and TRBJ2-3; the D gene is possibly TRBD2 (5 bases). V lost 11 bases, J lost 4 bases, and 19 bases lay in between. The CDR3 contains 14 residues. Per the germline V gene, CDR1 is SEHNR and CDR2 is FQNEAQ (reference sequence). Drawing the rest from reference TRBV7-9 and TRBJ2-3, the complete variable domain is DTGVSQNPRHKITKRGQNVTFRCDPISEHNRLYWYRQTLGQGPEFLTYFQNEAQLEKSRLLSDRFSAERPKGSFSTLEIQRTEQGDSAMYLCALERWVGADTQYFGPGTRLTVL.

This chain connects TRBV27 to TRBJ2-6, with a weak D call TRBD1 (6 bases). Looked up from germline, CDR1 is MNHEY and CDR2 is SMNVEV (reference sequence). Between the trimmed V and J ends, which lost 4 bases and 2 bases, there was a span of 18 bases. This CDR3 contains 18 residues. The CDR3 DNA reads TGTGCCAGCAGTTCCTCACAGGGTTTCGTCGCTGGGGCCAACGTCCTGACTTTC. Translated: CASSSSQGFVAGANVLTF.

CDR3 sequence reads: CASRTDHCSYEQYF. CDR3 DNA: TGTGCCAGCAGGACGGACCACTGCTCCTACGAGCAGTACTTC. J is TRBJ2-7 and V is TRBV21-1. TRBV21-1 is tagged as a pseudogene. The CDR3 extends over 14 amino acids.

The chain couples TRBV5-1 to TRBJ2-6; D remains ambiguous. Germline V lookup: CDR1 SGHRS, CDR2 YFSETQ. Trimming removed 4 bases at V and 2 bases at J, with 10 bases between. This CDR3 contains 15 residues. CDR3: CASSLLGAGANVLTF. In nucleotides, the CDR3 is TGCGCCAGCAGCCTCCTGGGCGCTGGGGCCAACGTCCTGACTTTC.

The chain couples TRBV9 to TRBJ2-1; D is unclear. CDR1 SGDLS and CDR2 YYNGEE come from the germline V gene. V shed 2 bases and J shed 0 bases, with 15 bases lying between them. There are 17 residues in the CDR3. CDR3 amino acids: CASSVYRSPSSYNEQFF. The CDR3 DNA is TGTGCCAGCAGCGTCTACAGATCCCCGAGCTCCTACAATGAGCAGTTCTTC.

The chain has TRBV27 and TRBJ2-2; 7 bases agree with TRBD1. CDR3 length: 14 residues. The junction had 4 bases not matched to a gene; V was cut back by 4 bases and J by 5 bases. Germline loops: CDR1 MNHEY, CDR2 SMNVEV (reference sequence). CDR3 amino acids: CASSSLQGTGELFF. DNA for the CDR3: TGTGCCAGCAGTTCCCTACAGGGGACCGGGGAGCTGTTTTTT.

This chain connects TRBV4-2 to TRBJ2-5, with TRBD2 as a possible D gene (5 bases). Trimming pared 0 bases from V and 3 bases from J, leaving 5 bases between. CDR3 length equals 13 residues. Germline V gives CDR1 LGHNA, CDR2 YNFKEQ. CDR3 bases: TGTGCCAGCAGCCAAGATAGCGAAGAGACCCAGTACTTC. This gives the protein CASSQDSEETQYF.

With respect to this clone: This CDR3 is also generated by other DNA sequences in the sample. The chain is built from TRBV5-1 and TRBJ2-2; TRBD2 aligns across 14 bases. The CDR3 loop spans 17 amino acids. From germline, CDR1 is SGHRS and CDR2 YFSETQ. Trimming cost V 1 base and J 4 bases; bases outside gene matches: 3. CDR3 sequence reads: CASSLRLAGGFTGELFF. The CDR3, as DNA: TGCGCCAGCAGCTTGAGACTAGCGGGGGGGTTCACCGGGGAGCTGTTTTTT.

In nucleotides, the CDR3 is TGTGCCAGCAGCAATGGACAGGGGTACAGCAATCAGCCCCAGCATTTT. Its translation is CASSNGQGYSNQPQHF. J is TRBJ1-5 and V is TRBV5-6; the match to TRBD1 covers 9 bases. CDR3 length: 16 amino acids. From germline, CDR1 is SGHDT and CDR2 YYEEEE. V shed 4 bases and J 1 base; nucleotides not matched to a gene: 6.

The J gene is TRBJ1-1, the V gene TRBV6-5; 7 positions agree with TRBD1. CDR3 length: 14 residues. Germline CDR1 and CDR2: MNHEY and SVGAGI. V lost 6 bases and J lost 0; bases outside the gene matches: 4. CDR3 amino acids: CASSLTGLNTEAFF. In DNA, the CDR3 is TGTGCCAGCAGCCTGACAGGGCTGAACACTGAAGCTTTCTTT.

The CDR3 coding sequence is TGTGCCAGCAGCTTAGGGACAGTGCCCTCCCAAGAGACCCAGTACTTC. Protein: CASSLGTVPSQETQYF. V is TRBV11-2 and J is TRBJ2-5, with D perhaps TRBD1 (6 bases). Germline lookup yields CDR1 SGHAT and CDR2 FQNNGV. CDR3 length equals 16 residues. The V end lost 1 base, the J end lost 1 base, and 13 bases lay between the germline ends.